The clone carrying this TCR beta chain was seen only a few times. Its antigen is currently unknown. Constant-segment primers were used for 5'RACE, and the resulting TCR alpha and TCR beta cDNA libraries carried sample barcodes and UMIs. TCRdb re-derived calls from the 5' RACE reads in MiXCR, one entry per CDR3 protein. The sample has over 45,000 distinct CDR3 sequences, about 27% seen once; the top ten hold roughly 47%. The data belong to a study of T-cell memory formation after mild COVID-19. Study-level points and caveats: Day 15 to 85 contracting clones showed balanced CD4/CD8; later expanders leaned CD4+. Memory sampled before infection contained some responding clones, suggesting cross-reactive memory joined. Of the contracting clones, CD4+ ones lay mainly in CM and EM, and CD8+ ones in EMRA.

J lost 1 base, V lost 1 base, and 10 bases had no gene match. Germline CDR1 SNHLY, CDR2 FYNNEI. This CDR3 comprises 19 residues. The sequenced material came from PBMCs or a T cell subset sorted from them (not recorded which). This sequence was found in a man aged 18-30 years who had mild COVID-19 (a few samples of this study predate the infection). Cell type and time point are not known. The chain uses TRBV2 and TRBJ2-3; 11 nucleotides match TRBD2. CDR3 bases: TGTGCCAGCAGTGAAGTGGGTAGTAGCGGGGGGGCGCGCACAGATACGCAGTATTTT. This sequence encodes CASSEVGSSGGARTDTQYF.